A single TCR beta chain is shown here with its context. The entry originates in a study of CD8 T cells in Susac syndrome. Sequencing of TCR beta was performed on blood CD8+ and CD4+ T cells. Controls matched for age and sex were healthy donors. Random hexamers served to reverse transcribe roughly 0.45 to 1 ug RNA. The immunoSEQ assay covered 54 Vbeta and 13 Jbeta segments for CDR3. Using its own MiXCR run on the immunoSEQ multiplex PCR reads, TCRdb lists one record per CDR3 protein. The sample lists about 140,000 distinct CDR3 sequences; 94% were seen once. J lost 2 bases, V lost 10 bases, and 5 bases had no gene match. The germline V gene encodes CDR1 MDHEN and CDR2 SYDVKM. This CDR3 comprises 14 residues.

The clonotype was recovered from a human donor in good health. The chain links TRBV28 to TRBJ1-2, with 12 bases lining up with TRBD1. Sequenced material: CD4+ T cells from PBMCs. CDR3 nucleotide sequence: TGTGCCACCGGGACAGGGGGCACCAACTATGGCTACACCTTC. Translated: CATGTGGTNYGYTF.